The text below deals with one T cell receptor beta chain. Germline and junction disagree at one end, which may indicate a read error. The data belong to a study of regulatory T cells in long-lasting Graves disease. As for time point: newly diagnosed GD, antithyroid drugs for less than 3 months. The TCR library was made from RNA that had been extracted from PBMCs in TRIzol. Germline assignment: CDR1 SGHNT and CDR2 YYREEE (reference sequence). The CDR3 runs to 18 residues. According to the study, TCR beta libraries were built with iRepertoire HTBI primers and CDR3-region Arm-PCR. Each CDR3 protein gets one entry after TCRdb re-called the multiplex PCR reads with MiXCR. This table holds about 350,000 distinct CDR3 sequences, 15% to 20% found once. The data were also submitted as part of a second study, on T cells in Graves' hyperthyroidism and ophthalmopathy.

The receptor comes from a woman under 30 with Graves disease. The V and J genes are TRBV5-4 and TRBJ2-6; TRBD1 aligns across 8 bases. The material sequenced was peripheral blood mononuclear cells (PBMCs), taken at new diagnosis, from a patient treated with antithyroid drugs. The CDR3 nucleotides are TGTGCCAGCAGCTATGGACAGGGCTTGCTCTCTGGGGCCAACGTCCTGATTTTC. It codes for CASSYGQGLLSGANVLIF.